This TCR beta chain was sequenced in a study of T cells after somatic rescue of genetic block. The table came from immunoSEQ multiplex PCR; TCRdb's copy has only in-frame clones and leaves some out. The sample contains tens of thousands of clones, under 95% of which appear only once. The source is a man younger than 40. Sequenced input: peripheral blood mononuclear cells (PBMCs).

The DNA for the CDR3 is TGTGCCAGCAGCGTAGTAGGGGACCCTAGGGAGACCCAGTACTTC. As protein: CASSVVGDPRETQYF. The chain couples TRBV9 to TRBJ2-5; possibly TRBD1 or TRBD2 for D (5 bases each). Germline loops: CDR1 SGDLS, CDR2 YYNGEE. V gave up 0 bases and J gave up 5 bases, with 14 bases separating them. There are 15 residues in the CDR3.